Listed below are T cell receptor beta chains from one sample, sequenced in a study of T-cell memory formation after mild COVID-19. TCRdb re-derived calls from the 5' RACE reads in MiXCR, one entry per CDR3 protein. The profile shows 250,000 to 300,000 distinct CDR3 sequences, around 15% of them singletons. The sequenced material came from PBMCs or a T cell subset sorted from them (not recorded which). The receptors here all came from a young man who had mild COVID-19 (a few samples of this study predate the infection). Cell type and time point are not known. Each CDR3 is given with its conserved first and last residue. The D gene is left open where the match is weak. Clone sizes are given selectively: once, few, many, or a class where the clone is expanded.

v_gene	abundance	j_gene	d_gene	CDR3aa	CDR3nt
TRBV29-1	NA	TRBJ1-2	NA	CSVDHANYGYTF	TGCAGCGTTGATCACGCTAACTATGGCTACACCTTC
TRBV20-1	NA	TRBJ2-5	TRBD1	CSASRQGSFTETQYF	TGCAGTGCTAGCCGACAGGGTAGTTTCACGGAGACCCAGTACTTC
TRBV21-1	NA	TRBJ2-4	NA	CASSNCDGTELILAKNIQYF	TGTGCCAGCAGCAATTGTGACGGGACAGAGTTAATCTTAGCCAAAAACATTCAGTACTTC
TRBV6-6	few	TRBJ2-7	TRBD1	CASSYSVRDRGREQYF	TGTGCCAGCAGTTACTCGGTCCGGGACAGGGGTAGGGAGCAGTACTTC
TRBV5-1	many	TRBJ2-3	TRBD1	CASSHSRTGITDTQYF	TGCGCCAGCAGCCACTCAAGGACAGGGATCACAGATACGCAGTATTTT
TRBV6-5	NA	TRBJ1-6	NA	CASKGVYNSPLHF	TGTGCCAGCAAGGGGGTCTATAATTCACCCCTCCACTTT
TRBV7-3	few	TRBJ2-3	TRBD2	CASSPSGGAPDTQYF	TGTGCCAGCAGCCCGAGCGGGGGGGCACCAGATACGCAGTATTTT
TRBV4-3	few	TRBJ2-3	NA	CASSQDPGPSTDTQYF	TGCGCCAGCAGCCAAGATCCAGGACCTAGCACAGATACGCAGTATTTT
TRBV14	few	TRBJ2-2	NA	CASSQAPDTGELFF	TGTGCCAGCAGCCAAGCACCCGACACCGGGGAGCTGTTTTTT
TRBV5-1	many	TRBJ2-7	NA	CASSLPSSGYEQYF	TGCGCCAGCAGCTTGCCCTCGTCCGGCTACGAGCAGTACTTC
TRBV7-9	few	TRBJ1-1	TRBD1	CASSKQGEETEAFF	TGTGCCAGCAGCAAACAGGGGGAGGAGACTGAAGCTTTCTTT
TRBV4-1	NA	TRBJ2-3	NA	CASSQEGTPSTDTQYF	TGCGCCAGCAGCCAAGAAGGGACTCCTAGCACAGATACGCAGTATTTT
TRBV18	NA	TRBJ1-1	NA	CASSPRAATMNTEAFF	TGTGCCAGCTCACCACGGGCAGCAACTATGAACACTGAAGCTTTCTTT
TRBV15	NA	TRBJ1-6	TRBD1	CATSRSRQGGGSPLHF	TGTGCCACCAGCAGATCCCGACAGGGAGGAGGTTCACCCCTCCACTTT
TRBV6-2/TRBV6-3	NA	TRBJ1-5	NA	CASSALGAGNQPQHF	TGTGCCAGCAGTGCGTTGGGGGCCGGCAATCAGCCCCAGCATTTT
TRBV10-3	NA	TRBJ2-1	NA	CAISESTGGSYNEQFF	TGTGCCATCAGTGAGTCCACCGGGGGATCCTACAATGAGCAGTTCTTC
TRBV6-5	many	TRBJ2-5	NA	CASSYSGGNQETQYF	TGTGCCAGCAGTTACTCGGGCGGCAACCAAGAGACCCAGTACTTC
TRBV20-1	few	TRBJ2-2	TRBD1	CSASDRGRGTGELFF	TGCAGTGCTAGCGACAGGGGGCGGGGGACCGGGGAGCTGTTTTTT
TRBV29-1	NA	TRBJ1-1	NA	CSVVDSNTEAFF	TGCAGCGTTGTGGATAGCAACACTGAAGCTTTCTTT
TRBV4-1	NA	TRBJ2-2	TRBD2	CASSQDTSGGAFNSGELFF	TGCGCCAGCAGCCAAGATACTAGCGGGGGGGCCTTTAACTCCGGGGAGCTGTTTTTT
TRBV24-1	NA	TRBJ2-1	NA	CATSDWGLPNEQFF	TGTGCCACCAGTGATTGGGGGCTCCCCAATGAGCAGTTCTTC
TRBV11-2	many	TRBJ2-3	NA	CASSFSRDTQYF	TGTGCCAGCAGCTTTTCCCGCGATACGCAGTATTTT
TRBV4-1	many	TRBJ2-3	TRBD2	CASSPRLAGTSTDTQYF	TGCGCCAGCAGCCCTAGACTAGCGGGAACTAGCACAGATACGCAGTATTTT
TRBV4-3	NA	TRBJ2-3	NA	CASSQDLRGRATDTQYF	TGCGCCAGCAGCCAAGATCTTCGTGGTCGAGCCACAGATACGCAGTATTTT
TRBV7-2	few	TRBJ1-5	NA	CASSLVVDQPQHF	TGTGCCAGCAGCTTAGTAGTAGATCAGCCCCAGCATTTT
TRBV7-8	NA	TRBJ1-6	TRBD1	CAGAIGTGNSPLHF	TGTGCCGGGGCGATCGGGACAGGCAATTCACCCCTCCACTTT
TRBV5-1	NA	TRBJ1-1	NA	CASSPYVADGEAFF	TGCGCCAGCAGCCCATACGTCGCGGACGGTGAAGCTTTCTTT
TRBV5-1	NA	TRBJ2-7	NA	CASRSPGRNYEQYF	TGCGCCAGCAGATCCCCGGGACGGAACTACGAGCAGTACTTC